Listed here is a single T cell receptor beta chain. This entry belongs to a study of blood T cell repertoires in COVID-19. Overall study context: Italy, Spain and the United States were the sources of the convalescent and acute COVID-19 samples. Nucleic acid was either cDNA or gDNA, and it came from T cells, B-cell-depleted T cells, or PBMCs.

Trimming shortened V by 2 bases and J by 2 bases, and 11 bases separated the two germline ends. The germline V gene has CDR1 MDHEN and CDR2 SYDVKM. The CDR3 loop spans 15 amino acids. In the original analysis: Researchers report that nucleated cell counts were estimated from reference gene primer amplification. Here immunoSEQ multiplex PCR was the method, and the copy in TCRdb shows in-frame clones only, minus some. From that table come the V and J calls and clone size; the DNA was used to work out D and trimming. This sample has about 150,000 clones, with 84% found just once. The TCR comes from a human donor in a cohort sampled during active COVID-19. The V and J genes are TRBV28 and TRBJ2-3; D perhaps matches TRBD2 (5 bases). Sequencing was carried out using peripheral blood. The CDR3 DNA reads TGTGCCAGCAGTTTAGATGAGGGTCTCACAGATACGCAGTATTTT. Protein product: CASSLDEGLTDTQYF.